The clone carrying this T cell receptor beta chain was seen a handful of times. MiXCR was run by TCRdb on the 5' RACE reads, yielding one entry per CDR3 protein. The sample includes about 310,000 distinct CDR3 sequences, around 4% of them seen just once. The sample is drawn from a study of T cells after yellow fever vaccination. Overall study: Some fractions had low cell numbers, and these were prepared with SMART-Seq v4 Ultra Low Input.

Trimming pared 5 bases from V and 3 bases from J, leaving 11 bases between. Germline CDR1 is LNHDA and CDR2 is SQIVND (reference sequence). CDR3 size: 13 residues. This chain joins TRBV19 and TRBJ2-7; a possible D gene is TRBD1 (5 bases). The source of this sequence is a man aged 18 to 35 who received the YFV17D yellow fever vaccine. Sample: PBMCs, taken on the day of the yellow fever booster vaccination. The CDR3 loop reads CASSRRAGYEQYF. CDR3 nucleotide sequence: TGTGCCAGTAGTCGCAGGGCAGGCTACGAGCAGTACTTC.